This TCR beta chain was observed in a study of read filtering for tumor transcriptome and immune sequencing. Study context: Among patients, some 17 were male and more than 13 female, aged 47 to 80 (mean about 70).

This library used around 400 ng RNA and molecular barcoded adaptors spanning alpha/delta and beta/gamma chains. TCRdb reanalysed the reads using MiXCR and keeps one entry per CDR3 protein. The sample lists under 35,000 distinct CDR3 sequences, under 20% seen once, with about a sixth in the top ten. Regarding the study as a whole: Even smaller IR-seq throughput identified most shared clonotypes.

This clonotype was recorded many times. Its antigen is currently unknown. The receptor was isolated from a donor at least 40 years old with multiple myeloma. Sequencing was performed on a population of CD138-negative cells sorted from bone marrow.

This chain's CDR3 is CASTLGGFGGYTF. DNA of the CDR3: TGTGCCAGCACCCTAGGGGGCTTCGGGGGCTACACCTTC. The genes are TRBV12-3 or TRBV12-4 and TRBJ1-2; 7 bases fit TRBD1. V trimming: 7 bases; J trimming: 8 bases; junction bases outside the gene matches: 10. This CDR3 is built from 13 residues.